The next 20 T cell receptor beta chains were all read from a single sample in a study of response to subunit inactivated influenza vaccine. TCRdb analysed the RT-PCR reads with MiXCR anew, one entry per CDR3 protein. Of about 700,000 distinct CDR3 sequences in the sample, approximately 14% were seen once. Sequenced here: PBMCs from blood, sampled approximately 15 days before vaccination. The origin of the receptors is a man in his fifties who received an inactivated influenza vaccine.

The gene calls are TRBV11-2 and TRBJ2-7; 8 bases align to TRBD2. This CDR3 is 14 amino acids long. Germline assignment: CDR1 SGHAT and CDR2 FQNNGV. V dropped 7 bases and J dropped 4; count of bases not matched to a gene: 9. The CDR3: CASTMGTRGYEQYF. CDR3 nucleotides: TGTGCCAGCACTATGGGGACTAGGGGGTACGAGCAGTACTTC.

This clonotype was detected a few times. DNA of the CDR3: TGCAGTGCTACCGTCACCTTCTCAAGCACAGATACGCAGTATTTT. It translates to CSATVTFSSTDTQYF. This chain joins TRBV20-1 and TRBJ2-3; D is ambiguous. V shed 4 bases and J shed 0 bases, with 14 bases lying between them. Germline assignment: CDR1 DFQATT and CDR2 SNEGSKA (reference sequence). The CDR3 runs 15 residues.

This clonotype has just a few counts. Given a much more abundant clone one base away, this may be a read error. The V call is TRBV28, the J call TRBJ2-1; 11 nucleotides align to TRBD2. V trimming: 2 bases; J trimming: 7 bases; junction bases outside the gene matches: 10. The CDR3 extends over 17 amino acids. From germline, CDR1 is MDHEN and CDR2 SYDVKM. The CDR3, as DNA: TGTGCCAGCAGTTTAAGACTAGCGGGGATCCTAGGGAATGAGCAGTTCTTC. This gives the protein CASSLRLAGILGNEQFF.

The chain joins TRBV9 to TRBJ2-2; the D is unclear. This CDR3 is 14 amino acids long. The germline V and J ends were trimmed by 0 bases and 7 bases, with 10 bases remaining between them. Germline CDR1 is SGDLS and CDR2 is YYNGEE. CDR3 DNA sequence: TGTGCCAGCAGCGTAGTGGGCGTAGGCGGGGAGCTGTTTTTT. Translating it yields CASSVVGVGGELFF.

This clonotype was counted only a few times. The CDR3 is CSAGRTGARHEQYF. DNA for the CDR3: TGCAGTGCTGGCAGGACAGGGGCCCGCCACGAGCAGTACTTC. The genes are TRBV20-1 and TRBJ2-7, with TRBD1 matching 9 bases. The V gene end was trimmed by 5 bases and the J gene end by 5 bases; junction bases not matched to a gene: 10. The CDR3 is 14 residues long. Germline V CDR1 and CDR2: DFQATT, SNEGSKA (reference sequence).

CDR3 sequence reads: CSVADPEQYF. CDR3 bases: TGCAGCGTTGCGGACCCTGAGCAGTACTTC. V usage is TRBV29-1 and J usage is TRBJ2-7; D unresolved. The CDR3 loop spans 10 amino acids. V was trimmed by 4 bases and J by 7 bases, leaving 8 bases between them. Germline-derived CDR1 and CDR2 are SQVTM and ANQGSEA.

This clonotype appeared a few times. The chain links TRBV18 to TRBJ2-5; a weak D match, TRBD1 (5 bases). In germline, CDR1 is KGHSH, CDR2 LQKENI. The CDR3 runs 12 residues. V was trimmed by 6 bases and J by 5 bases, leaving 10 bases between them. The CDR3 DNA sequence: TGTGCCAGCTCGATGCAGGGCGAGACCCAGTACTTC. This encodes CASSMQGETQYF. The full variable domain, completed using reference TRBV18 and TRBJ2-5, is NAGVMQNPRHLVRRRGQEARLRCSPMKGHSHVYWYRQLPEEGLKFMVYLQKENIIDESGMPKERFSAEFPKEGPSILRIQQVVRGDSAAYFCASSMQGETQYFGPGTRLLVL.

In its sample, this clonotype was seen a few times. The V and J genes are TRBV5-8 and TRBJ2-3; D unresolved. CDR1 and CDR2 (germline): SGHTS, YDEGEE. With 4 bases removed from V and 2 bases from J, the gap between germline ends came to 17 bases. This CDR3 comprises 16 residues. The CDR3 coding sequence is TGTGCCAGCAGCCCACAATTGAGCTTGCTCACAGATACGCAGTATTTT. This translates into CASSPQLSLLTDTQYF. Based on the CDR3 plus reference TRBV5-8 and TRBJ2-3, the full variable domain is EAGVTQSPTHLIKTRGQQATLRCSPISGHTSVYWYQQALGLGLQFLLWYDEGEERNRGNFPPRFSGRQFPNYSSELNVNALELEDSALYLCASSPQLSLLTDTQYFGPGTRLTVL.

This chain joins TRBV5-6 and TRBJ2-7, with D maybe TRBD1 (6 bases). The V gene's germline CDR1 is SGHDT and CDR2 YYEEEE. This CDR3 has 15 residues. V was cut by 5 bases and J by 6 bases, with 21 bases left in between. In nucleotides, the CDR3 is TGTGCCAGCAGTTTAGGACAGCTTGATACGGCCGAGCAGTACTTC. It encodes CASSLGQLDTAEQYF. Filled out from reference TRBV5-6 and TRBJ2-7, the complete variable domain reads DAGVTQSPTHLIKTRGQQVTLRCSPKSGHDTVSWYQQALGQGPQFIFQYYEEEERQRGNFPDRFSGHQFPNYSSELNVNALLLGDSALYLCASSLGQLDTAEQYFGPGTRLTVT.

This clonotype was found a few times. The genes are TRBV15 and TRBJ1-4; no reliable D call. With 0 bases removed from V and 0 bases from J, the gap between germline ends came to 5 bases. The CDR3 consists of 15 residues. The germline V gene has CDR1 LNHNV and CDR2 YYDKDF (reference sequence). CDR3 amino acids: CATSREQATNEKLFF. The DNA of the CDR3 is TGTGCCACCAGCAGAGAGCAAGCAACTAATGAAAAACTGTTTTTT. Looking up the rest from reference TRBV15 and TRBJ1-4 gives the full variable domain: DAMVIQNPRYQVTQFGKPVTLSCSQTLNHNVMYWYQQKSSQAPKLLFHYYDKDFNNEADTPDNFQSRRPNTSFCFLDIRSPGLGDTAMYLCATSREQATNEKLFFGSGTQLSVL.

The J gene is TRBJ2-3, the V gene TRBV4-3; D not certain. Germline assignment: CDR1 LGHNA and CDR2 YSLEER. The CDR3 covers 15 residues. V was pared by 0 bases and J by 2 bases, with 9 bases between. The CDR3 DNA sequence: TGCGCCAGCAGCCAAGACAACCCACACACAGATACGCAGTATTTT. It translates to CASSQDNPHTDTQYF.

This clonotype was recorded a few times. The J gene is TRBJ2-7, the V gene TRBV5-1; D unclear. The CDR3 loop spans 15 amino acids. The V gene's germline CDR1 is SGHRS and CDR2 YFSETQ. The V gene lost 1 base and the J gene lost 1 base, with 12 bases spanning the gap. The CDR3 protein is CASSLTYSSSYEQYF. Written as DNA, the CDR3 is TGCGCCAGCAGCTTGACCTACAGTTCTTCCTACGAGCAGTACTTC.

The gene calls are TRBV29-1 and TRBJ2-2, with a possible D match to TRBD2 (5 bases). The germline gives CDR1 SQVTM, CDR2 ANQGSEA. This CDR3 is 20 amino acids long. Trimming pared 7 bases from V and 3 bases from J, leaving 33 bases between. As DNA, the CDR3 is TGCAGCGCCCAATTCTCTAGCTTGCTGTCTAGTTGGCGAGACACCGGGGAGCTGTTTTTT. Its translation: CSAQFSSLLSSWRDTGELFF.

DNA of the CDR3: TGCAGTGCCCCGTCGAGGGGACTTAGCTCCTACAATGAGCAGTTCTTC. It is translated as CSAPSRGLSSYNEQFF. The rearrangement joins TRBV20-1 to TRBJ2-1; D perhaps matches TRBD2 (6 bases). The CDR3 covers 16 residues. From germline, CDR1 is DFQATT and CDR2 SNEGSKA (reference sequence). V shed 6 bases and J shed 0 bases, with 18 bases lying between them.

This clonotype was seen at least ten times. The chain carries TRBV4-1 and TRBJ2-7; D unclear. This CDR3 is 15 amino acids long. Germline V CDR1 and CDR2: MGHRA, YSYEKL. Trimming stripped 2 bases from V and 0 bases from J, with 11 bases between. The CDR3, as DNA: TGCGCCAGCAGCCAACACAGTGAAAACTCCTACGAGCAGTACTTC. This translates into CASSQHSENSYEQYF.

This clonotype was seen more than once but under ten times. The chain is built from TRBV12-3 or TRBV12-4 and TRBJ1-2, with 7 bases aligning to TRBD1. This CDR3 has 13 residues. V was pared by 7 bases and J by 4 bases, with 6 bases of the junction left unmatched. The CDR3, as DNA: TGTGCCAGCACCCTCGACAGGGCCTATGGCTACACCTTC. As protein: CASTLDRAYGYTF.

J is TRBJ1-5 and V is TRBV29-1; D is undetermined. The germline V gene has CDR1 SQVTM and CDR2 ANQGSEA. This CDR3 has 12 amino acids. V was pared by 7 bases and J by 0 bases, with 7 bases between. The CDR3 nucleotides read TGCAGCGCCGGGCATAGCAATCAGCCCCAGCATTTT. This translates into CSAGHSNQPQHF.

This clonotype appeared a few times. This chain connects TRBV9 to TRBJ2-3; D call uncertain. Trimming stripped 4 bases from V and 4 bases from J, with 13 bases between. The CDR3 runs 14 residues. Germline CDR1 SGDLS, CDR2 YYNGEE. The CDR3 DNA is TGTGCCAGCAGCCCTCACTCTAGGGCAGATACGCAGTATTTT. The encoded protein is CASSPHSRADTQYF.

The gene calls are TRBV28 and TRBJ1-4; D might be TRBD1 (6 bases). This CDR3 spans 13 amino acids. Trimming shortened V by 2 bases and J by 8 bases, and 9 bases separated the two germline ends. Germline-derived CDR1 and CDR2 are MDHEN and SYDVKM. The CDR3 region is CASSLLGQEKLFF. The CDR3 DNA reads as TGTGCCAGCAGTTTACTCGGACAGGAAAAACTGTTTTTT.

The rearrangement joins TRBV12-3 or TRBV12-4 to TRBJ2-7; weak D call: TRBD2 (6 bases). V was pared by 6 bases and J by 6 bases, with 21 bases between. The CDR3 covers 15 residues. CDR3 DNA sequence: TGTGCCAGCAGCCATGGGGTGGGGAGGCCCCCCGAGCAGTACTTC. Translation: CASSHGVGRPPEQYF.